Each of the 10 T cell receptor beta chains below was sequenced from the same sample in a study of Ad26.COV2.S vaccination and SARS-CoV-2 variants. As for treatment: around 19 received Ad26.COV2.S at low or high dose, single or two shots; 5 received placebo; per-sample allocation not given. Specimens were obtained on day 63 following the first vaccine or placebo injection. Produced via immunoSEQ multiplex PCR; TCRdb's table is partial and in-frame only. The sample has hundreds of thousands of clones; approximately 86% are singletons. The specimen comprised peripheral blood, sampled in a trial of Ad26.COV2.S vaccine versus placebo. The receptors come from a person aged 18-65 years who received the Ad26.COV2.S COVID-19 vaccine or a placebo.

The chain has TRBV2 and TRBJ1-1, with D maybe TRBD1 (5 bases). CDR3 length: 11 residues. Germline-derived CDR1 and CDR2 are SNHLY and FYNNEI. V was trimmed by 1 base and J by 8 bases, leaving 5 bases between them. This CDR3 is CASSEDREAFF. For the CDR3, the DNA is TGTGCCAGCAGTGAAGACAGGGAAGCTTTCTTT.

The chain combines TRBV10-3 with TRBJ1-4; unclear D gene. The CDR3 has 12 amino acids. Deletions cut 10 bases from V and 6 bases from J, with 12 bases between. Germline V gene sequence: CDR1 ENHRY, CDR2 SYGVKD. CDR3 nucleotide sequence: TGTGCCACCTCTGCCGGCGATGAAAAACTGTTTTTT. This encodes CATSAGDEKLFF.

This chain joins TRBV10-3 and TRBJ2-7; D remains unclear. This CDR3 spans 14 amino acids. V was pared by 6 bases and J by 0 bases, with 12 bases between. Germline V CDR1 and CDR2: ENHRY, SYGVKD. The CDR3 bases are TGTGCCATCAGCGCCCCAGAAAGCTCCTACGAGCAGTACTTC. Protein: CAISAPESSYEQYF.

The chain uses TRBV4-1 and TRBJ2-3; 10 bases agree with TRBD1. The V segment lost 3 bases and the J segment 4 bases; nucleotides outside the gene matches: 10. Germline V gene sequence: CDR1 MGHRA, CDR2 YSYEKL. The CDR3 sequence is 17 residues long. The CDR3 spells CASSHPLGQGGSDTQYF. The CDR3 DNA reads TGCGCCAGCAGCCACCCTCTCGGACAGGGGGGGTCAGATACGCAGTATTTT.

The chain carries TRBV28 and TRBJ2-1; the D is unclear. Per the germline V gene, CDR1 is MDHEN and CDR2 is SYDVKM. Trimming shortened V by 5 bases and J by 9 bases, and 8 bases separated the two germline ends. The CDR3 has 11 residues. The CDR3 sequence is CASSRIREQFF. For the CDR3, the DNA is TGTGCCAGCAGTCGGATCCGTGAGCAGTTCTTC.

J is TRBJ1-2 and V is TRBV4-3, with TRBD1 matching over 9 bases. This CDR3 has 14 amino acids. Per the germline V gene, CDR1 is LGHNA and CDR2 is YSLEER. Trimming took 0 bases from V and 5 from J; bases not matched to a gene: 1. As DNA, the CDR3 is TGCGCCAGCAGCCAAGAGGGGACAGGGTATGGCTACACCTTC. Translation: CASSQEGTGYGYTF.

The rearrangement uses TRBV12-3 or TRBV12-4 and TRBJ2-5; TRBD1 aligns across 8 bases. The V gene end was trimmed by 4 bases and the J gene end by 5 bases; junction bases not matched to a gene: 3. The CDR3 is 13 amino acids. The CDR3 reads CASSWGDRETQYF. Written as DNA, the CDR3 is TGTGCCAGCAGTTGGGGGGACAGGGAGACCCAGTACTTC.

The chain combines TRBV9 with TRBJ1-3; D unclear. From germline, CDR1 is SGDLS and CDR2 YYNGEE. V lost 4 bases to trimming and J lost 3 bases, with 8 bases between them. The CDR3 extends over 13 amino acids. CDR3 DNA sequence: TGTGCCAGCAGCTACGGTGATGGAAACACCATATATTTT. Its protein product is CASSYGDGNTIYF.

The J gene is TRBJ1-1, the V gene TRBV10-3, with a possible D match to TRBD1 (5 bases). V lost 2 bases, J lost 1 base, and 8 bases lay in between. The germline V gene encodes CDR1 ENHRY and CDR2 SYGVKD. The CDR3 length is 14 residues. CDR3 bases: TGTGCCATCAGTGAGGGGACGGCGAACACTGAAGCTTTCTTT. Translation: CAISEGTANTEAFF.

This clone was seen more than once but under ten times. V gene TRBV28 combines with J gene TRBJ1-4; D not resolved. The CDR3 totals 13 residues. Germline CDR1 MDHEN, CDR2 SYDVKM. Trimming took 3 bases from V and 11 from J, leaving 13 bases between them. For the CDR3, the DNA is TGTGCCAGCAGTTTGATCAAAAGGCAGAAACTGTTTTTT. Its protein product is CASSLIKRQKLFF.